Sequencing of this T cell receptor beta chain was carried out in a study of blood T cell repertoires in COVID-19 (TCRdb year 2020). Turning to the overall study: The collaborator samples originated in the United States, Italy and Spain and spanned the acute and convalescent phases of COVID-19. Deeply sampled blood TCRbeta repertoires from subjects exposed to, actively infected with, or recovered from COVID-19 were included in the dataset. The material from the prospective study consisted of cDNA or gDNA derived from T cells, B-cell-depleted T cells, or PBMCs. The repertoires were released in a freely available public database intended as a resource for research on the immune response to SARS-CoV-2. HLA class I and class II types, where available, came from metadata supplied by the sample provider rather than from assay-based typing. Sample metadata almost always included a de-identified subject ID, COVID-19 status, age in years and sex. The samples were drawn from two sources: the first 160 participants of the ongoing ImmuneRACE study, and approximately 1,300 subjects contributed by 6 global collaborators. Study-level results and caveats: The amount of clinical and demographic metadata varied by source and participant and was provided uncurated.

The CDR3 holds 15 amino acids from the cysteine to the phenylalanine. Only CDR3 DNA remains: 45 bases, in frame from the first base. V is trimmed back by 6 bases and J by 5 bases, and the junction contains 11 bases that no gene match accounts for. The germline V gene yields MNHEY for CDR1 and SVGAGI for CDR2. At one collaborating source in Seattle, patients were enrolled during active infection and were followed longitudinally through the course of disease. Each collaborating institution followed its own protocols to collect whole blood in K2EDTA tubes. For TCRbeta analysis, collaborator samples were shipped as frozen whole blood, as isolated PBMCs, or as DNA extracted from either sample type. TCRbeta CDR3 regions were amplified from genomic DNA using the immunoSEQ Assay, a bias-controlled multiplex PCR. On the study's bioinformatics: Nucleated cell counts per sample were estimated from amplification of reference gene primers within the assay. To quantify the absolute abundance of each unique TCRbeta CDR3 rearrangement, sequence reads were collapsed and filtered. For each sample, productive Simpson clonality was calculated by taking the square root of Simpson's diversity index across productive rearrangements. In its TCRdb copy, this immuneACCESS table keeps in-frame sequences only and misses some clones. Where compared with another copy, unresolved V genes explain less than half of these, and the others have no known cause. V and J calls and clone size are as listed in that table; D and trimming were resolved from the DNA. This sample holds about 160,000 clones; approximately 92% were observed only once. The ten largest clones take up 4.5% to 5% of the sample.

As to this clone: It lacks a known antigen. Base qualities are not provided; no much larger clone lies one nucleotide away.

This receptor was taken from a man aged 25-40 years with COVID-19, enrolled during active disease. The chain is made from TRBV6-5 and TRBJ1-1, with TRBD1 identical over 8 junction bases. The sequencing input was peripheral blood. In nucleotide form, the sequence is TGTGCCAGCAGCGGGACAGGTTGGAGGGGAACTGAAGCTTTCTTT. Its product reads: CASSGTGWRGTEAFF.